This TCR beta chain is from a study of blood T cells in healthy people across ages. Peripheral blood was drawn, approximately 9.4 milliliters per donor. The study isolated at least 6.5 million PBMCs from each sample. This CDR3 spans 14 amino acids. Study outcomes and limitations: Lack of knowledge of donor CMV status possibly confounded expanded clonotype changes.

This clonotype came up a few times. Its antigen remains unidentified. The authors ran a second PCR of roughly 6 to 11 cycles using a sample-barcoded 5' primer and a J-beta primer mix. Through a template-switch adaptor with 12 random nucleotides, each cDNA molecule received a tag. Each CDR3 protein gets one entry after TCRdb re-called the 5' RACE reads with MiXCR. Here the sample spans 1,800,000 or so distinct CDR3 sequences, about 39% being singletons. This clonotype originated in a human donor in good health. Sequenced sample: blood. The gene calls are TRBV21-1 and TRBJ2-5. TRBV21-1 is a pseudogene segment. The CDR3 spells CASSKRVYNETQYF. Here the CDR3 DNA reads TGTGCCAGCAGCAAAAGGGTATACAACGAGACCCAGTACTTC.